This T cell receptor (beta chain) was sequenced during a study of blood T cells in healthy people across ages. Study-wide points: The CMV status of each donor remained undetermined, and this could have confounded shifts in expanded clonotypes. Long-lived donors exceeded aged donors in naive CD4+ cells and diversity.

A second PCR, run for roughly 7 to 11 cycles, used a sample-barcoded 5' primer plus a J-beta primer mix. Each CDR3 protein is one row after TCRdb ran MiXCR on the 5' RACE reads. Of 1,500,000 or so distinct CDR3 sequences detected, approximately 59% appear once; the ten largest clones hold about 6.3%. Remarks on this clonotype: The antigen is not known.

CDR1 is SGHAT and CDR2 is FQNNGV in the germline V gene. Trimming left V 5 bases short and J 11 bases short, with 15 bases between. This CDR3 has 12 amino acids. The TCR originated in a young man in good health. This chain links TRBV11-2 with TRBJ1-1; possibly TRBD1 for D (5 bases). Sequenced input: blood. DNA of the CDR3: TGTGCCAGCAGCACTGGGGCGGCCGGGGCTTTCTTT. Translating gives CASSTGAAGAFF.